The 27 T cell receptor beta chains given below trace back to one sample, sequenced in a study of cytomegalovirus exposure and HLA in healthy donors. PCR involved 60 Vbeta and 13 Jbeta primers. The table came from immunoSEQ multiplex PCR; TCRdb's copy has only in-frame clones and leaves some out. The sample records roughly 97,000 clones, 73% being singletons. Sample: PBMCs. These receptors all come from a man aged 35-49 years in good health and CMV-seronegative.

The CDR3 protein is CASSLTGQGSNTEAFF. As DNA, the CDR3 is TGTGCCAGCAGCCTAACCGGACAGGGCTCGAACACTGAAGCTTTCTTT. The chain employs TRBV5-4 and TRBJ1-1, with 8 bases aligning to TRBD1. Germline-derived CDR1 and CDR2 are SGHNT and YYREEE (reference sequence). V shed 4 bases, J shed 1 base, and the junction held 9 bases outside the gene matches. The CDR3 is made up of 16 amino acids.

This clone was counted a single time. The V gene is TRBV4-2, the J gene TRBJ2-3; TRBD2 agrees at 11 bases. This CDR3 comprises 17 residues. J gave up 0 bases and V 2 bases, and 4 bases lay outside the gene matches. Per the germline V gene, CDR1 is LGHNA and CDR2 is YNFKEQ. The CDR3: CASSQPTSGTSTDTQYF. CDR3 nucleotide sequence: TGTGCCAGCAGCCAACCGACTAGCGGGACTAGCACAGATACGCAGTATTTT.

This clone was recorded once. The rearrangement uses TRBV19 and TRBJ2-1; 7 bases align to TRBD2. V trimming: 6 bases; J trimming: 0 bases; junction bases outside the gene matches: 8. CDR1 is LNHDA and CDR2 is SQIVND in the germline V gene (reference sequence). The CDR3 runs to 16 residues. CDR3 sequence (DNA): TGTGCCAGTAGACAACTAGCGAGAAGCTCCTACAATGAGCAGTTCTTC. Translating it yields CASRQLARSSYNEQFF.

This sequence joins TRBV9 and TRBJ1-1; a possible D gene is TRBD1 (6 bases). CDR3 length: 15 residues. V gave up 3 bases and J gave up 5 bases, with 17 bases separating them. Per germline, CDR1 SGDLS and CDR2 YYNGEE. The CDR3 nucleotides read TGTGCCAGCAGCGCGGGAACAGGGACCATGACTGAAGCTTTCTTT. Translated: CASSAGTGTMTEAFF.

Here the CDR3 reads CASSMSSYNSPLHF. The CDR3, as DNA: TGTGCCAGCAGCATGAGCTCCTATAATTCACCCCTCCACTTT. The chain has TRBV11-2 and TRBJ1-6; D is uncertain. Germline V lookup: CDR1 SGHAT, CDR2 FQNNGV. The CDR3 is 14 amino acids. V gave up 5 bases and J gave up 0 bases, with 5 bases separating them.

V gene TRBV7-8 combines with J gene TRBJ1-2; no clear D. From germline, CDR1 is SGHVS and CDR2 FQNEAQ. This CDR3 comprises 14 residues. The germline V and J ends were trimmed by 2 bases and 4 bases, with 11 bases remaining between them. CDR3 sequence reads: CASSLTSFPYGYTF. CDR3 nucleotides: TGTGCCAGCAGCTTAACAAGTTTCCCCTATGGCTACACCTTC.

This clone came up a few times. V is TRBV5-1 and J is TRBJ2-7; tentatively, D is TRBD1 (6 bases). Germline assignment: CDR1 SGHRS and CDR2 YFSETQ. V lost 2 bases to trimming and J lost 3 bases, with 9 bases between them. CDR3 length: 13 residues. As DNA, the CDR3 is TGCGCCAGCAGCTTACTACAGGGCTACGAGCAGTACTTC. Translating it yields CASSLLQGYEQYF.

This chain uses TRBV6-1 with TRBJ2-7; TRBD2 might be the D (6 bases). Germline assignment: CDR1 MNHNS and CDR2 SASEGT. The CDR3 is made up of 15 amino acids. Trimming shortened V by 1 base and J by 0 bases, and 10 bases separated the two germline ends. CDR3 DNA: TGTGCCAGCAGTGAAGAGGAGGGCGGCTCCTACGAGCAGTACTTC. Its protein is CASSEEEGGSYEQYF.

The J gene is TRBJ2-5, the V gene TRBV7-9; 8 nucleotides line up with TRBD2. The assigned J gene may be wrong: the sequence end matches TRBJ2-7 better. This CDR3 has 17 amino acids. The V gene's germline CDR1 is SEHNR and CDR2 FQNEAQ (reference sequence). CDR3 sequence reads: CASSLPGLIAGFYEQYF. For the CDR3, the DNA is TGTGCCAGCAGCTTACCCGGGTTGATAGCGGGGTTCTACGAGCAGTACTTC.

The chain uses TRBV6-6 and TRBJ1-6; D gene ambiguous. V gave up 6 bases and J gave up 4 bases, with 7 bases separating them. Germline CDR1 is MNHNY and CDR2 is SVGAGI (reference sequence). The CDR3 has 13 residues. The DNA of the CDR3 is TGTGCCAGCAGCCTAAATTATAATTCACCCCTCCACTTT. Translated: CASSLNYNSPLHF.

The V and J genes are TRBV2 and TRBJ2-7, with D possibly matching TRBD1 (6 bases). The CDR3 runs 13 residues. Germline V lookup: CDR1 SNHLY, CDR2 FYNNEI. Trimming took 3 bases from V and 3 from J, leaving 9 bases between them. CDR3 sequence reads: CASSEDRNYEQYF. The CDR3 DNA reads as TGTGCCAGCAGTGAGGACAGAAACTACGAGCAGTACTTC.

The chain recombines TRBV28 with TRBJ2-1, with 7 bases matching TRBD1. Per the germline V gene, CDR1 is MDHEN and CDR2 is SYDVKM. This CDR3 comprises 15 residues. Losses at the gene ends were 4 bases for V and 3 bases for J; bases not matched to a gene: 6. The CDR3 loop is CASSSGQVGYNEQFF. CDR3 DNA sequence: TGTGCCAGCAGTTCAGGACAGGTTGGCTACAATGAGCAGTTCTTC.

The chain recombines TRBV5-1 with TRBJ1-1; tentative D call: TRBD1 (5 bases). V lost 4 bases, J lost 7 bases, and 11 bases lay in between. CDR3 length: 12 amino acids. CDR1 is SGHRS, CDR2 YFSETQ, per germline. The CDR3 sequence: CASSPEGFEAFF. In nucleotides, the CDR3 is TGCGCCAGCAGCCCGGAGGGGTTTGAAGCTTTCTTT.

For the CDR3, the DNA is TGCGCCAGCAGCGAAGGACAGGGAGGGATTCAGACCCAGTACTTC. Translation gives CASSEGQGGIQTQYF. V and J are TRBV5-1 and TRBJ2-5; D is perhaps TRBD1 (8 bases). Trimming took off 4 bases at V and 6 bases at J, with 19 bases between the two ends. The CDR3 runs to 15 residues. Germline CDR1 reads SGHRS; CDR2 reads YFSETQ.

The chain is built from TRBV4-1 and TRBJ1-4; TRBD1 aligns across 9 bases. The CDR3 runs 18 residues. Germline assignment: CDR1 MGHRA and CDR2 YSYEKL. V lost 5 bases, J lost 8 bases, and 18 bases stayed unmatched. CDR3 DNA sequence: TGCGCCAGCAGCGGTTACAGGGGGCAAAGATCCTTCTGGGAAAAACTGTTTTTT. Its protein product is CASSGYRGQRSFWEKLFF.

This clone was counted once. The chain combines TRBV6-5 with TRBJ1-2; 7 bases fit TRBD1. The CDR3 runs to 16 residues. CDR1 and CDR2 from the germline V gene are MNHEY and SVGAGI. After removal of 3 bases from V and 4 bases from J, the junction contained 11 bases not matched to a gene. In nucleotides, the CDR3 is TGTGCCAGCAGTTATATCACAGGGGTCAGAGGCTATGGCTACACCTTC. It codes for CASSYITGVRGYGYTF.

This clone has only a few counts. CDR3 nucleotide sequence: TGTGCCAGCAGTTACGAGCGACAGGGGTTGAACACTGAAGCTTTCTTT. Translation: CASSYERQGLNTEAFF. The V gene is TRBV6-5, the J gene TRBJ1-1, with 8 bases matching TRBD1. This CDR3 is 16 amino acids long. Germline V gene data show CDR1 as MNHEY and CDR2 as SVGAGI. Trimming cost V 2 bases and J 0 bases; bases outside gene matches: 5.

The J gene is TRBJ2-2, the V gene TRBV4-2; tentative D call: TRBD2 (5 bases). Germline CDR1 is LGHNA and CDR2 is YNFKEQ. The CDR3 runs 16 residues. V was shortened by 0 bases and J by 4 bases, with 12 bases between the two germline ends. The CDR3 loop reads CASSQDPASRTGELFF. CDR3 DNA: TGTGCCAGCAGCCAAGATCCCGCTAGCCGCACCGGGGAGCTGTTTTTT.

This clone is termed medium-sized. This chain uses TRBV5-1 with TRBJ1-1; unclear D gene. Germline V gene sequence: CDR1 SGHRS, CDR2 YFSETQ. V shed 4 bases and J shed 1 base, with 17 bases lying between them. CDR3 size: 16 residues. The CDR3 region has the DNA TGCGCCAGCAGCCGAAGTCGGTTGGAGCAGAACACTGAAGCTTTCTTT. It translates to CASSRSRLEQNTEAFF.

This clone showed up just a few times. The chain recombines TRBV6-5 with TRBJ1-4, with TRBD1 matching 8 bases. The J segment lost 8 bases and the V segment lost 5 bases, leaving 4 bases of the junction unmatched. The CDR3 sequence is 13 residues long. Germline lookup yields CDR1 MNHEY and CDR2 SVGAGI. The CDR3 DNA reads as TGTGCCAGCAGTCTGGACAGGGAAGAAAAACTGTTTTTT. Its translation is CASSLDREEKLFF.

This chain joins TRBV5-8 and TRBJ2-1; 11 positions match TRBD2. CDR3 size: 15 residues. The J segment lost 4 bases and the V segment lost 0 bases, leaving 0 bases of the junction unmatched. Per the germline V gene, CDR1 is SGHTS and CDR2 is YDEGEE. The CDR3 here is CASSLGLAGYNEQFF. The CDR3 DNA is TGTGCCAGCAGCTTGGGACTAGCGGGGTACAATGAGCAGTTCTTC.

This clone has just one count. The chain combines TRBV7-8 with TRBJ2-7; a possible D gene is TRBD2 (6 bases). Per the germline V gene, CDR1 is SGHVS and CDR2 is FQNEAQ. The CDR3 is 14 residues long. Trimming took 2 bases from V and 2 from J, leaving 10 bases between them. Here the CDR3 reads CASSLSRRAYEQYF. As DNA, the CDR3 is TGTGCCAGCAGCTTATCCCGGAGGGCCTACGAGCAGTACTTC.

The rearrangement links TRBV28 to TRBJ2-7; perhaps TRBD1 as D (6 bases). Germline V lookup: CDR1 MDHEN, CDR2 SYDVKM. The CDR3 length is 16 residues. V was pared by 4 bases and J by 1 base, with 17 bases between. The CDR3 protein is CASSSPTGTPSYEQYF. CDR3 coding DNA: TGTGCCAGCAGTTCCCCAACAGGGACACCGTCCTACGAGCAGTACTTC.

The V call is TRBV5-4, the J call TRBJ2-1, with 15 bases aligning to TRBD2. Germline CDR1 reads SGHNT; CDR2 reads YYREEE (reference sequence). J was trimmed by 6 bases and V by 4 bases; bases with no gene match: 8. CDR3 length equals 17 residues. The CDR3 here is CASSRGLAGGRGNEQFF. The DNA of the CDR3 is TGTGCCAGCAGCCGGGGACTAGCGGGGGGCCGGGGCAATGAGCAGTTCTTC.

This clone was observed a few times. V is TRBV10-3 and J is TRBJ2-5, with TRBD2 identical over 7 bases. Germline CDR1 ENHRY, CDR2 SYGVKD. CDR3 length: 14 residues. V dropped 2 bases and J dropped 2; count of bases not matched to a gene: 2. This chain's CDR3 is CAISEKRGQETQYF. Here the CDR3 DNA reads TGTGCCATCAGTGAGAAGCGGGGACAAGAGACCCAGTACTTC.

This CDR3 reads CASSTAPGQGAPEKLFF. CDR3 sequence (DNA): TGCGCCAGCAGCACTGCCCCGGGACAGGGGGCGCCTGAAAAACTGTTTTTT. The chain has TRBV4-1 and TRBJ1-4; 12 bases are a match to TRBD1. V shed 5 bases and J 7 bases; nucleotides not matched to a gene: 11. The CDR3 consists of 17 residues. In germline, CDR1 is MGHRA, CDR2 YSYEKL.

This chain uses TRBV7-2 with TRBJ2-3, with TRBD2 identical over 12 bases. The germline V gene encodes CDR1 SGHTA and CDR2 FQGNSA. The CDR3 length is 18 residues. V was clipped by 0 bases and J by 0 bases; unmatched bases: 4. The CDR3 sequence is CASSLATSGGPSTDTQYF. The DNA for the CDR3 is TGTGCCAGCAGCTTAGCAACTAGCGGGGGGCCTAGCACAGATACGCAGTATTTT.